This entry lists 18 T cell receptor beta chains sequenced from one sample in a study of blood T cell repertoires in COVID-19. The table came from immunoSEQ multiplex PCR; TCRdb's copy has only in-frame clones and leaves some out. The table lists a few hundred thousand clones, about 85% of them singletons. Material for sequencing was peripheral blood. Every receptor here comes from a man aged 25-45 years with active or convalescent COVID-19.

Only a few counts were recorded for this clone. V gene TRBV6-2 or TRBV6-3 combines with J gene TRBJ2-3; D is unresolved. CDR1 is MNHEY, CDR2 SVGEGT, per germline. The CDR3 runs to 14 residues. V shed 2 bases and J shed 4 bases, with 10 bases lying between them. CDR3 bases: TGTGCCAGCAGTTACCCCCTCACAGCAGATACGCAGTATTTT. It specifies CASSYPLTADTQYF.

The gene calls are TRBV3-1 (or the pseudogene TRBV3-2) and TRBJ1-2; 7 nucleotides align to TRBD1. The CDR3 is 13 amino acids. CDR1 is LGHDT and CDR2 is YNNKEL in the germline V gene (reference sequence). With 1 base clipped from V and 8 bases from J, the junction kept 4 bases outside the gene matches. CDR3 region: CASSQGQGGGYTF. As DNA, the CDR3 is TGTGCCAGCAGCCAAGGACAGGGTGGGGGCTACACCTTC.

V gene TRBV7-8 combines with J gene TRBJ2-7; a weak D match, TRBD2 (5 bases). V was cut by 2 bases and J by 4 bases, with 12 bases left in between. CDR3 length equals 14 residues. Germline CDR1 is SGHVS and CDR2 is FQNEAQ. The CDR3 region is CASSLRGFGYEQYF. CDR3 nucleotides: TGTGCCAGCAGCTTACGGGGATTCGGGTACGAGCAGTACTTC.

The J gene is TRBJ1-2, the V gene TRBV7-9; no firm D call. This CDR3 contains 11 residues. V was cut by 5 bases and J by 7 bases, with 8 bases left in between. The germline gives CDR1 SEHNR, CDR2 FQNEAQ (reference sequence). The DNA of the CDR3 is TGTGCCAGCAGCCCCGGTAGTGGCTACACCTTC. As protein: CASSPGSGYTF.

This sequence joins TRBV14 and TRBJ1-4, with D perhaps matching TRBD1 (5 bases). Germline loops: CDR1 SGHDN, CDR2 FVKESK. V was trimmed by 3 bases and J by 5 bases, leaving 13 bases between them. CDR3 length: 15 amino acids. The chain's CDR3 is CASSHGTGWNEKLFF. In DNA, the CDR3 is TGTGCCAGCAGCCACGGTACAGGCTGGAATGAAAAACTGTTTTTT.

The chain joins TRBV30 to TRBJ1-2; D remains ambiguous. Germline values: CDR1 GTSNPN, CDR2 SVGIG (reference sequence). The CDR3 totals 13 residues. Trimming took off 3 bases at V and 8 bases at J, with 16 bases between the two ends. CDR3 nucleotides: TGTGCCTGGAGCCGTCATAAGGAGGAGGGCTACACCTTC. Its translation is CAWSRHKEEGYTF.

The chain joins TRBV11-2 to TRBJ2-1; 9 nucleotides line up with TRBD2. The V segment lost 7 bases and the J segment 2 bases; nucleotides outside the gene matches: 18. CDR3 size: 19 residues. Germline V gene sequence: CDR1 SGHAT, CDR2 FQNNGV. Written as DNA, the CDR3 is TGTGCCAGCAACTTCGAGGGTGGGGCGCGGGGGGGCCCCTACAATGAGCAGTTCTTC. Residues: CASNFEGGARGGPYNEQFF.

The V gene is TRBV7-9, the J gene TRBJ2-5; D gene uncertain. Trimming removed 3 bases at V and 1 base at J, with 9 bases between. Germline V gene lookup returns CDR1 SEHNR and CDR2 FQNEAQ (reference sequence). CDR3 length: 14 amino acids. The CDR3 nucleotides are TGTGCCAGCAGCTTCGCCGGGTCCCAAGAGACCCAGTACTTC. Its protein is CASSFAGSQETQYF.

In this sample, this clone turned up once. The rearrangement uses TRBV7-9 and TRBJ2-1, with TRBD2 as a possible D gene (5 bases). The CDR3 runs to 15 residues. Trimming took off 1 base at V and 0 bases at J, with 7 bases between the two ends. Germline V gene data show CDR1 as SEHNR and CDR2 as FQNEAQ (reference sequence). CDR3 protein: CASSLGESSYNEQFF. CDR3 bases: TGTGCCAGCAGCTTAGGGGAGAGCTCCTACAATGAGCAGTTCTTC.

The chain links TRBV11-2 to TRBJ2-7, with a possible D match to TRBD1 (5 bases). CDR3 length equals 15 residues. Germline assignment: CDR1 SGHAT and CDR2 FQNNGV. Trimming took off 6 bases at V and 0 bases at J, with 15 bases between the two ends. CDR3 nucleotide sequence: TGTGCCAGCAGGTACACAGGCTACCCCTCCTACGAGCAGTACTTC. Amino acid sequence: CASRYTGYPSYEQYF.

The chain recombines TRBV4-3 with TRBJ2-2; D perhaps matches TRBD2 (5 bases). Trimming took off 2 bases at V and 1 base at J, with 20 bases between the two ends. Germline assignment: CDR1 LGHNA and CDR2 YSLEER. The CDR3 totals 19 residues. The CDR3 protein is CASSQNTPLAVGNTGELFF. The DNA for the CDR3 is TGCGCCAGCAGCCAAAACACTCCCCTAGCCGTGGGGAACACCGGGGAGCTGTTTTTT.

The genes are TRBV28 and TRBJ1-5; D ambiguous. The CDR3 is made up of 12 amino acids. Germline CDR1 is MDHEN and CDR2 is SYDVKM. The ends were cut back, 6 bases at V and 6 bases at J, with 9 bases in the middle. This CDR3 reads CASRSRVQPQHF. The CDR3 nucleotides read TGTGCCAGCAGAAGCCGGGTTCAGCCCCAGCATTTT. The whole variable domain, remainder taken from reference TRBV28 and TRBJ1-5, is DVKVTQSSRYLVKRTGEKVFLECVQDMDHENMFWYRQDPGLGLRLIYFSYDVKMKEKGDIPEGYSVSREKKERFSLILESASTNQTSMYLCASRSRVQPQHFGDGTRLSIL.

The chain uses TRBV27 and TRBJ1-2; 7 bases match TRBD1. V trimming: 6 bases; J trimming: 8 bases; junction bases outside the gene matches: 15. The length of the CDR3 is 15 residues. CDR1 is MNHEY and CDR2 is SMNVEV in the germline V gene (reference sequence). The DNA of the CDR3 is TGTGCCAGCAGGACTACCAGGGACAGTGCCAACGGCTACACCTTC. Residues: CASRTTRDSANGYTF.

The V call is TRBV5-4, the J call TRBJ2-7; TRBD1 agrees at 7 bases. Trimming at V came to 3 bases and at J to 3 bases, leaving 3 bases not matched to a gene. Germline V gene data show CDR1 as SGHNT and CDR2 as YYREEE (reference sequence). This CDR3 is 13 amino acids long. CDR3 nucleotides: TGTGCCAGCAGCTGGGACAGTCACTACGAGCAGTACTTC. Its translation: CASSWDSHYEQYF.

The CDR3 sequence is CASSQGGGYEQYF. The CDR3 DNA reads as TGTGCCAGCAGCCAAGGGGGCGGCTACGAGCAGTACTTC. The chain employs TRBV4-2 and TRBJ2-7, with a possible D match to TRBD1 (5 bases). Trimming stripped 1 base from V and 3 bases from J, with 7 bases between. Germline-derived CDR1 and CDR2 are LGHNA and YNFKEQ. This CDR3 contains 13 residues.

The CDR3 region has the DNA TGTGGAGTCCCGACAGGGCTCAACTATGGCTACACCTTC. This gives the protein CGVPTGLNYGYTF. The chain is built from TRBV30 and TRBJ1-2; 7 positions agree with TRBD1. This CDR3 has 13 residues. From germline, CDR1 is GTSNPN and CDR2 SVGIG (reference sequence).

J is TRBJ1-5 and V is TRBV5-6; D possibly corresponds to TRBD1 (6 bases). Germline V gene sequence: CDR1 SGHDT, CDR2 YYEEEE. Deletions cut 1 base from V and 8 bases from J, with 13 bases between. The CDR3 loop spans 14 amino acids. The CDR3 DNA is TGTGCCAGCAGCTTGTACAGGGAAGGAGAGCCCCAGCATTTT. Protein sequence: CASSLYREGEPQHF.

The chain joins TRBV15 to TRBJ2-7; 10 bases are a match to TRBD1. Per the germline V gene, CDR1 is LNHNV and CDR2 is YYDKDF (reference sequence). J lost 2 bases, V lost 3 bases, and 7 bases had no gene match. The CDR3 loop spans 16 amino acids. CDR3 nucleotides: TGTGCCACCAGCAGGGGACAGGGGATCGCCGCCTACGAGCAGTACTTC. Amino acid sequence: CATSRGQGIAAYEQYF.